Listed below are T cell receptor beta chains from one sample, sequenced in a study of CD8 T cells in ankylosing spondylitis. TCRdb independently ran MiXCR on the 5' RACE reads; one entry per CDR3 protein. The data contain more than 150,000 distinct CDR3 sequences, around 13% of them singletons. Sequencing used blood, either unsorted or a sorted T cell fraction (not recorded which). The receptors come from a female donor with ankylosing spondylitis or in good health (not recorded which). The CDR3 runs from the conserved cysteine through the conserved F or W. The order of the fields is clone size, J gene, D gene, V gene, CDR3 protein, CDR3 DNA. D genes are given only for firm matches. Not all rows give a size; the values are once, few, many and, for expanded clones, a class.

clone size: many
J gene: TRBJ1-5
D gene: NA
V gene: TRBV5-1
CDR3 protein: CASSLGEPHQPQHF
CDR3 DNA: TGCGCCAGCAGCTTGGGGGAACCCCATCAGCCCCAGCATTTT

clone size: many
J gene: TRBJ2-2
D gene: NA
V gene: TRBV24-1
CDR3 protein: CATSDSFPGELFF
CDR3 DNA: TGTGCCACCAGTGATTCATTTCCCGGGGAGCTGTTTTTT

clone size: NA
J gene: TRBJ1-1
D gene: NA
V gene: TRBV5-5
CDR3 protein: CASLEDLNTEAFF
CDR3 DNA: TGTGCCAGCCTTGAGGATCTGAACACTGAAGCTTTCTTT

clone size: few
J gene: TRBJ2-7
D gene: TRBD2
V gene: TRBV18
CDR3 protein: CASSPGLGAEQYF
CDR3 DNA: TGTGCCAGCTCACCGGGACTAGGCGCCGAGCAGTACTTC

clone size: many
J gene: TRBJ1-1
D gene: NA
V gene: TRBV5-1
CDR3 protein: CASSSQGGSGNTEAFF
CDR3 DNA: TGCGCCAGCAGCTCTCAAGGGGGGAGTGGGAACACTGAAGCTTTCTTT

clone size: few
J gene: TRBJ1-5
D gene: TRBD1
V gene: TRBV25-1
CDR3 protein: CASSEEGQGLQPQHF
CDR3 DNA: TGTGCCAGCAGTGAGGAGGGACAGGGGCTTCAGCCCCAGCATTTT

clone size: NA
J gene: TRBJ1-5
D gene: TRBD1
V gene: TRBV12-3/TRBV12-4
CDR3 protein: CAFCSGIGLGQGANQPQHF
CDR3 DNA: TGTGCCTTCTGTTCTGGGATCGGGCTGGGACAGGGGGCGAATCAGCCCCAGCATTTT

clone size: NA
J gene: TRBJ1-5
D gene: NA
V gene: TRBV19
CDR3 protein: CASSIAVHSNQPQHF
CDR3 DNA: TGTGCCAGTAGTATAGCAGTCCATAGCAATCAGCCCCAGCATTTT

clone size: many
J gene: TRBJ2-1
D gene: NA
V gene: TRBV28
CDR3 protein: CASGGYRYNEQFF
CDR3 DNA: TGTGCCTCAGGTGGCTATAGGTACAATGAGCAGTTCTTC

clone size: many
J gene: TRBJ2-7
D gene: TRBD2
V gene: TRBV12-3/TRBV12-4
CDR3 protein: CASSYSGRLYEQYF
CDR3 DNA: TGTGCCAGCAGCTATAGCGGGAGGTTGTACGAGCAGTACTTC

clone size: many
J gene: TRBJ2-7
D gene: NA
V gene: TRBV29-1
CDR3 protein: CSVPRDSGEQYF
CDR3 DNA: TGCAGCGTCCCGCGGGACAGTGGCGAGCAGTACTTC

clone size: many
J gene: TRBJ2-1
D gene: NA
V gene: TRBV12-3/TRBV12-4
CDR3 protein: CASSPPPRDTSYNEQFF
CDR3 DNA: TGTGCCAGCAGTCCCCCTCCTCGGGACACTTCGTACAATGAGCAGTTCTTC

clone size: NA
J gene: TRBJ2-1
D gene: TRBD2
V gene: TRBV7-2
CDR3 protein: CASSLLRGSNNEQFF
CDR3 DNA: TGTGCCAGCAGCTTACTCCGCGGGAGCAACAATGAGCAGTTCTTC

clone size: many
J gene: TRBJ2-7
D gene: NA
V gene: TRBV28
CDR3 protein: CASSLRKGLNAF
CDR3 DNA: TGTGCCAGCAGTTTACGTAAGGGACTGAACGCATTC

clone size: once
J gene: TRBJ2-1
D gene: NA
V gene: TRBV30
CDR3 protein: CAWSPDGLGEQFF
CDR3 DNA: TGTGCCTGGAGTCCAGATGGTTTAGGTGAGCAGTTCTTC

clone size: many
J gene: TRBJ2-5
D gene: TRBD2
V gene: TRBV3-1
CDR3 protein: CASSQDTSGRETQYF
CDR3 DNA: TGTGCCAGCAGCCAAGATACAAGCGGGAGAGAGACCCAGTACTTC

clone size: many
J gene: TRBJ2-2
D gene: NA
V gene: TRBV20-1
CDR3 protein: CSAPRSGPFTGELFF
CDR3 DNA: TGCAGTGCCCCCAGGAGCGGTCCCTTCACCGGGGAGCTGTTTTTT

clone size: NA
J gene: TRBJ1-1
D gene: NA
V gene: TRBV6-2/TRBV6-3
CDR3 protein: CASSSGAAPAEAFF
CDR3 DNA: TGTGCCAGCAGTTCAGGGGCCGCACCGGCTGAAGCTTTCTTT

clone size: many
J gene: TRBJ1-5
D gene: NA
V gene: TRBV20-1
CDR3 protein: CSAKGPGQPQHF
CDR3 DNA: TGCAGTGCCAAGGGCCCGGGTCAGCCCCAGCATTTT

clone size: many
J gene: TRBJ2-7
D gene: NA
V gene: TRBV7-9
CDR3 protein: CASSFSEGSAYEQYF
CDR3 DNA: TGTGCCAGCAGCTTTTCGGAGGGTTCCGCCTACGAGCAGTACTTC

clone size: many
J gene: TRBJ2-7
D gene: NA
V gene: TRBV28
CDR3 protein: CASSLVDRHSYEQYF
CDR3 DNA: TGTGCCAGCAGTTTGGTTGACCGACACTCCTACGAGCAGTACTTC

clone size: few
J gene: TRBJ2-1
D gene: TRBD1
V gene: TRBV13
CDR3 protein: CASSLARQGHNEQFF
CDR3 DNA: TGTGCCAGCAGCTTAGCGAGACAGGGGCACAATGAGCAGTTCTTC

clone size: NA
J gene: TRBJ2-3
D gene: NA
V gene: TRBV4-1
CDR3 protein: CASNLKGSNTDTQYF
CDR3 DNA: TGCGCCAGCAACCTGAAGGGCAGCAACACAGATACGCAGTATTTT

clone size: few
J gene: TRBJ2-4
D gene: NA
V gene: TRBV6-2/TRBV6-3
CDR3 protein: CASSLGLELYF
CDR3 DNA: TGTGCCAGCAGTTTGGGCTTGGAACTGTACTTC

clone size: many
J gene: TRBJ2-1
D gene: NA
V gene: TRBV10-3
CDR3 protein: CAIRENEVAGGNEQFF
CDR3 DNA: TGTGCCATCAGAGAAAATGAGGTAGCTGGCGGCAATGAGCAGTTCTTC

clone size: NA
J gene: TRBJ2-7
D gene: TRBD1
V gene: TRBV20-1
CDR3 protein: CSADLQGSYEQYF
CDR3 DNA: TGCAGTGCTGACCTACAGGGGTCCTACGAGCAGTACTTC

clone size: many
J gene: TRBJ2-1
D gene: NA
V gene: TRBV12-3/TRBV12-4
CDR3 protein: CASTKPGTGSDPEQFF
CDR3 DNA: TGTGCCAGCACCAAACCCGGGACGGGATCGGATCCTGAGCAGTTCTTC

clone size: many
J gene: TRBJ2-3
D gene: TRBD1
V gene: TRBV29-1
CDR3 protein: CSAGTGFEDTQYF
CDR3 DNA: TGCAGCGCTGGGACAGGGTTTGAAGATACGCAGTATTTT

clone size: NA
J gene: TRBJ2-1
D gene: TRBD2
V gene: TRBV20-1
CDR3 protein: CSAGRLAGVFEQFF
CDR3 DNA: TGCAGTGCTGGGAGACTAGCGGGAGTTTTTGAGCAGTTCTTC

clone size: few
J gene: TRBJ2-7
D gene: TRBD2
V gene: TRBV7-2
CDR3 protein: CASSLWAWRGSSYEQYF
CDR3 DNA: TGTGCCAGCAGCTTATGGGCCTGGCGGGGGAGCTCCTACGAGCAGTACTTC

clone size: many
J gene: TRBJ1-1
D gene: NA
V gene: TRBV7-9
CDR3 protein: CASSSRIDTEAFF
CDR3 DNA: TGTGCCAGCAGCTCCAGGATCGACACTGAAGCTTTCTTT

clone size: NA
J gene: TRBJ2-1
D gene: NA
V gene: TRBV27
CDR3 protein: CASSLPPTRSSYNEQFF
CDR3 DNA: TGTGCCAGCAGCCTCCCTCCGACTAGATCATCCTACAATGAGCAGTTCTTC

clone size: NA
J gene: TRBJ2-7
D gene: NA
V gene: TRBV10-3
CDR3 protein: CAIRSAFPGHEGLYEQYF
CDR3 DNA: TGTGCCATCAGGTCCGCATTCCCGGGCCACGAAGGGTTATACGAGCAGTACTTC